This TCR beta chain derives from a study of T cell changes during pregnancy in multiple sclerosis. Turning to this clone: The sample carries other DNA sequences with the same CDR3.

Clones were read by immunoSEQ multiplex PCR, and TCRdb kept only the in-frame ones, dropping some. The repertoire holds roughly 80,000 clones, with about 90% as singletons. The junction had 2 bases not matched to a gene; V was cut back by 4 bases and J by 4 bases. The CDR3 runs 14 residues. The germline CDR1 and CDR2 sequences are SGHRS and YFSETQ. This rearrangement joins TRBV5-1 to TRBJ1-5, with 10 bases aligning to TRBD1. The TCR originated in a female donor with multiple sclerosis, enrolled in a pregnancy study. The sample was peripheral blood, taken before pregnancy. The CDR3 coding sequence is TGCGCCAGCAGCCCGGGACAGGGGAATCAGCCCCAGCATTTT. Its translation: CASSPGQGNQPQHF.